This T cell receptor beta chain was captured by sequencing in a study of blood T cell repertoires in COVID-19. The CDR3 runs 15 residues. Germline V CDR1 and CDR2: SGHAT, FQNNGV. V lost 5 bases and J lost 2; bases outside the gene matches: 2. Participants had their cohort set by participant-reported clinical history. Recovered status in Cohort 3 required two negative PCRs, clearance, or symptom resolution. Assay used: immunoSEQ multiplex PCR; TCRdb lists only in-frame clones, some missing. The repertoire holds about 350,000 clones, with less than 90% as singletons. Input material: PBMCs or T cells enriched from blood (not recorded which). This chain links TRBV11-2 with TRBJ2-6; TRBD1 matches 8 bases. This TCR came from a woman aged 25 to 39 who had recovered from COVID-19. CDR3 sequence (DNA): TGTGCCAGCAGCCCGGACAGGGCTGGGGCCAACGTCCTGACTTTC. Translated: CASSPDRAGANVLTF.